This T cell receptor (beta chain) was obtained from a study of blood T cell repertoires in COVID-19. CDR3 size: 16 residues. Germline CDR1 reads MGHRA; CDR2 reads YSYEKL. V was pared by 9 bases and J by 2 bases, with 17 bases between. One Seattle source followed patients from active infection through their disease course. Clones were read by immunoSEQ multiplex PCR, and TCRdb kept only the in-frame ones, dropping some. The sample has around 330,000 clones, approximately 90% seen once. The V call is TRBV4-1, the J call TRBJ2-6; possibly TRBD2 for D (5 bases). This TCR was recovered from a woman in her twenties or thirties with COVID-19, enrolled during active disease. Sequenced input: peripheral blood. CDR3 DNA sequence: TGCGCCAGTACGGTGAAGATCGGGACTGGGGCCAACGTCCTGACTTTC. This translates into CASTVKIGTGANVLTF.